The 2 T cell receptor beta chains in this list originate from one sample, sequenced in a study of pediatric ulcerative colitis. The table came from immunoSEQ multiplex PCR; TCRdb's copy has only in-frame clones and leaves some out. This repertoire shows around 61,000 clones, 86% found once; its top ten account for approximately 3.4%. What was sequenced was blood. These receptors all come from a boy between 10 and 17 years old with severe ulcerative colitis.

The chain has TRBV7-3 and TRBJ2-1; 8 bases map to TRBD2. CDR3 length equals 16 residues. From germline, CDR1 is SGHTA and CDR2 FQGTGA. The junction had 8 bases not matched to a gene; V was cut back by 5 bases and J by 2 bases. CDR3 sequence reads: CASSPGIAGTYNEQFF. DNA for the CDR3: TGTGCCAGCAGCCCCGGGATAGCGGGGACCTACAATGAGCAGTTCTTC.

DNA of the CDR3: TGCGCCAGCAGCCAAGACCCGGGACCAGACCCAACAGATACGCAGTATTTT. Its translation: CASSQDPGPDPTDTQYF. This sequence joins TRBV4-1 and TRBJ2-3; D is perhaps TRBD1 or TRBD2 (5 bases each). Trimming shortened V by 0 bases and J by 3 bases, and 16 bases separated the two germline ends. Per the germline V gene, CDR1 is MGHRA and CDR2 is YSYEKL. The CDR3 totals 17 residues.